These T cell receptor beta chains were read from a single sample in a study of blood T cell repertoires in COVID-19. Profiled with immunoSEQ multiplex PCR; TCRdb holds only in-frame clones, not every one. The sample includes approximately 53,000 clones, roughly 82% of them seen just once. The sample was peripheral blood. The origin of the receptors is a woman aged 60 to 75 with acute or convalescent COVID-19. Both conserved end residues are trimmed from each CDR3.

j_call v_call cdr3_aa
TRBJ2-7 TRBV6-1 ASSETRGHEQY
TRBJ1-4 TRBV30 AWTEGQRTTNEKLF
TRBJ1-1 TRBV12-3/TRBV12-4 ASSFYPAEAF
TRBJ2-1 TRBV7-2 ASSLGQHNEQF
TRBJ2-2 TRBV9 ASSASGRNTGELF
TRBJ1-5 TRBV6-6 ASSNRGQPGQPQH
TRBJ2-1 TRBV14 ASSQDIEPREQF
TRBJ1-6 TRBV20-1 SAAHNSPLH
TRBJ2-2 TRBV6-6 ASSALKAGVTGELF
TRBJ1-6 TRBV4-2 ASSQNRDSNSPLH
TRBJ1-2 TRBV9 ASSAEQGSNYGYT
TRBJ2-3 TRBV6-5 ARGTSGTAGDTQY
TRBJ2-3 TRBV5-1 ASSISGGTTDTQY
TRBJ2-7 TRBV27 ASSFAGFGEQY
TRBJ1-4 TRBV28 ASSSVPNEKLF
TRBJ2-5 TRBV5-1 ASSSGLAGLETQY
TRBJ2-3 TRBV7-3 ASTTGGKRTDTQY
TRBJ1-1 TRBV27 ASSLVTASKAF
TRBJ1-1 TRBV18 ASSPTLGGLGTEAF
TRBJ2-1 TRBV19 ASSRGGAFNEQF
TRBJ1-3 TRBV7-9 ASSSQGQPVNTIY
TRBJ2-7 TRBV28 ASKGGTGDYEQY
TRBJ1-1 TRBV19 ASSIPGTGTRPNTEAF
TRBJ1-6 TRBV6-4 ASSLEGNSPLH
TRBJ2-7 TRBV6-6 ASSTSSYEQY
TRBJ2-1 TRBV27 ASSLRPGGSYNEQF
TRBJ1-4 TRBV2 ASNQGRVEEKLF
TRBJ2-2 TRBV9 ASSLTGGLGELF
TRBJ2-1 TRBV6-2/TRBV6-3 ASSYETNSYNEQF
TRBJ2-1 TRBV4-1 ASSQGLGTYNEQF
TRBJ1-5 TRBV4-2 ASSFSYSGGQPQH
TRBJ1-2 TRBV28 ASSFWTRGDYGYT
TRBJ2-4 TRBV28 ASSLGESASIAKNIQY
TRBJ1-2 TRBV2 ASSAGQIPNYGYT
TRBJ1-5 TRBV19 ASEKGGNQPQH
TRBJ2-2 TRBV9 ASSLLPIAGRTGELF
TRBJ2-7 TRBV2 ASRHRNFYEQY
TRBJ1-2 TRBV29-1 SVEDPTPAGKSGYT
TRBJ2-5 TRBV15 ATTRRGSGRDQETQY
TRBJ1-5 TRBV6-6 ASSFKQGFPDQPQH
TRBJ2-7 TRBV7-7 ASSLYTGDEQY
TRBJ2-1 TRBV3-1/TRBV3-2 ASSQRPGLAGGPRDEQF
TRBJ2-7 TRBV27 ASTRLAGNYEQY
TRBJ1-4 TRBV28 ASSATGTGGEKLF
TRBJ1-4 TRBV7-9 ASSFSTGTEKLF
TRBJ2-7 TRBV7-9 ASSSRDRTYEQY
TRBJ2-1 TRBV6-4 ASSDSVGYEQF
TRBJ2-1 TRBV16 ASSQPFRLAGGSSYNEQF
TRBJ2-1 TRBV6-1 ASSSGQGPQEQF
TRBJ2-7 TRBV4-2 ASSPIMGSGGAYEQY